These T cell receptor beta chains were read from a single sample in a study of T cells after yellow fever vaccination. One entry per CDR3 protein results from TCRdb running MiXCR on the 5' RACE reads. The sample contains 450,000 to 650,000 distinct CDR3 sequences, roughly a fifth of which appear only once. The specimen comprised PBMCs, sampled roughly 20 days after the first yellow fever vaccination. The origin of the receptors is a man between 18 and 35 years old who received the YFV17D yellow fever vaccine. Both conserved end residues are part of each CDR3. D genes are given only for firm matches. Expanded clones are given a class, and other clones once, few, many or no size at all.

once	TRBV7-2	TRBJ2-3	-	CASSSRTGDTQYF	TGTGCCAGCAGCAGTAGGACCGGGGATACGCAGTATTTT
-	TRBV12-3/TRBV12-4	TRBJ2-7	TRBD1	CASSPGTGGREQYF	TGTGCCAGCAGTCCCGGGACAGGGGGTAGGGAGCAGTACTTC
-	TRBV29-1	TRBJ2-2	TRBD2	CSVETSGGAVAGELFF	TGCAGCGTTGAAACTAGCGGGGGGGCCGTGGCCGGGGAGCTGTTTTTT
-	TRBV6-5	TRBJ1-1	-	CASSWGFSTANTEAFF	TGTGCCAGCAGTTGGGGATTTTCGACCGCGAACACTGAAGCTTTCTTT
-	TRBV29-1	TRBJ1-1	-	CSVEVDTEAFF	TGCAGCGTTGAAGTGGACACTGAAGCTTTCTTT
few	TRBV19	TRBJ1-5	-	CASSPRGQPQHF	TGTGCCAGTAGTCCCCGCGGTCAGCCCCAGCATTTT
-	TRBV27	TRBJ1-6	-	CASSLSGPARSPLHF	TGTGCCAGCAGTTTATCGGGGCCGGCCAGGTCACCCCTCCACTTT
-	TRBV4-2	TRBJ2-1	TRBD2	CASSQDLAGARNEQFF	TGTGCCAGCAGCCAGGATCTAGCGGGGGCCAGGAATGAGCAGTTCTTC
many	TRBV7-2	TRBJ1-1	-	CASSSYKVAEAFF	TGTGCCAGCAGCTCATATAAGGTTGCTGAAGCTTTCTTT
-	TRBV5-1	TRBJ1-6	-	CASSLASASSYNSPLHF	TGCGCCAGCAGCTTGGCCTCTGCGAGCTCCTATAATTCACCCCTCCACTTT
few	TRBV7-8	TRBJ2-1	-	CASILGWGDNEQFF	TGTGCCAGCATCCTAGGTTGGGGAGACAATGAGCAGTTCTTC
few	TRBV7-3	TRBJ2-1	-	CASSPIQVKLYNEQFF	TGTGCCAGCAGCCCCATACAGGTGAAGCTTTACAATGAGCAGTTCTTC
many	TRBV5-1	TRBJ1-6	TRBD1	CASSDRTGGVSPLHF	TGCGCCAGCAGCGACCGAACAGGGGGCGTTTCACCCCTCCACTTT
-	TRBV18	TRBJ1-1	-	CAIRGEGMSTEAFF	TGTGCCATCCGCGGGGAGGGCATGAGCACTGAAGCTTTCTTT
-	TRBV14	TRBJ1-1	-	CASSQHSGAAAFF	TGTGCCAGCAGCCAACATTCAGGGGCGGCAGCTTTCTTT
-	TRBV6-5	TRBJ1-6	-	CASSYSEALGSPLHF	TGTGCCAGCAGTTACTCGGAGGCGCTCGGTTCACCCCTCCACTTT
-	TRBV27	TRBJ2-3	-	CASTSNPVGTQYF	TGTGCCAGCACCAGTAATCCAGTAGGTACGCAGTATTTT
-	TRBV15	TRBJ1-1	-	CATSRDSWGTEAFF	TGTGCCACCAGCCGTGACTCCTGGGGTACTGAAGCTTTCTTT
few	TRBV6-5	TRBJ2-5	TRBD2	CASSYTAGGRETQYF	TGTGCCAGCAGTTACACAGCGGGGGGTCGAGAGACCCAGTACTTC
-	TRBV6-9	TRBJ2-3	TRBD1	CHRGTGPWLAHTDTQYF	TGTCACAGGGGGACAGGGCCCTGGTTAGCCCACACAGATACGCAGTATTTT
once	TRBV12-3/TRBV12-4	TRBJ2-3	-	CASRGGVGTDTQYF	TGTGCCAGCAGAGGTGGGGTGGGGACAGATACGCAGTATTTT
few	TRBV14	TRBJ2-1	-	CASSRVWAGSSYNEQFF	TGTGCCAGCAGCCGGGTCTGGGCGGGGAGCTCCTACAATGAGCAGTTCTTC
few	TRBV20-1	TRBJ1-5	TRBD1	CSAGTGYQPQHF	TGCAGTGCTGGGACAGGGTACCAGCCCCAGCATTTT
-	TRBV5-1	TRBJ2-6	TRBD1	CASSVQGADRGANVLTF	TGCGCCAGCAGCGTTCAGGGGGCTGATAGAGGGGCCAACGTCCTGACTTTC
few	TRBV9	TRBJ2-5	-	CASSDGGSGQETQYF	TGTGCCAGCAGCGACGGAGGTAGCGGCCAAGAGACCCAGTACTTC
-	TRBV5-1	TRBJ1-1	-	CASSSSGGDTEAFF	TGCGCCAGCAGCTCCTCGGGAGGCGACACTGAAGCTTTCTTT
-	TRBV4-1	TRBJ2-3	-	CASSQDPRYTDTQYF	TGCGCCAGCAGCCAAGATCCCAGATACACAGATACGCAGTATTTT
few	TRBV6-1	TRBJ1-3	-	CASRGDVFSGNTIYF	TGTGCCAGCAGAGGGGACGTTTTCTCTGGAAACACCATATATTTT
few	TRBV5-1	TRBJ1-2	-	CASSLQEFYGYTF	TGCGCCAGCAGCTTACAAGAATTCTATGGCTACACCTTC
-	TRBV5-1	TRBJ2-6	-	CASSVVQGPGANVLTF	TGCGCCAGCAGCGTCGTCCAGGGACCCGGGGCCAACGTCCTGACTTTC
-	TRBV20-1	TRBJ2-5	-	CSARATDTRQTQYF	TGCAGTGCTAGAGCTACGGATACAAGACAGACCCAGTACTTC
few	TRBV24-1	TRBJ2-3	-	CATKEGRTDTQYF	TGTGCCACCAAGGAGGGGCGGACAGATACGCAGTATTTT
-	TRBV20-1	TRBJ2-5	-	CSASGLETQYF	TGCAGTGCTTCAGGGCTGGAGACCCAGTACTTC
-	TRBV2	TRBJ2-7	-	CASSDRDYEQYF	TGTGCCAGCAGTGACAGGGACTACGAGCAGTACTTC
-	TRBV5-8	TRBJ1-5	-	CASSLAVFQAGIQHF	TGTGCCAGCAGCTTGGCAGTTTTTCAGGCGGGGATCCAGCATTTT